This T cell receptor (beta chain) came from a study of cytomegalovirus exposure and HLA in healthy donors. Study context: A previous analysis identified fewer than 130 million unique TCR beta sequences derived from 180 million or so T cells. Unique TCRs from HLA-typed donors, about 85 million of them, were held in an early data release.

V lost 6 bases and J 4 bases, leaving 6 bases between the germline ends. The CDR3 runs to 12 residues. Germline V lookup: CDR1 LGHNA, CDR2 YNFKEQ. Both 60 Vbeta primers and 13 Jbeta primers went into the PCR. Produced via immunoSEQ multiplex PCR; TCRdb's table is partial and in-frame only. The table includes 200,000 to 250,000 clones, 60% to 85% detected once. The donors were healthy bone marrow donors. This receptor was taken from a man aged 35 to 55 in good health and CMV-seronegative. The sample was PBMCs. The chain links TRBV4-2 to TRBJ1-4; TRBD1 might be the D (5 bases). The CDR3 is CASRTVNEKLFF. The CDR3 region has the DNA TGTGCCAGCAGGACAGTTAATGAAAAACTGTTTTTT.